The next 31 T cell receptor beta chains were all read from a single sample in a study of blood T cell repertoires in COVID-19. Using immunoSEQ multiplex PCR, the repertoire was profiled, and TCRdb retains in-frame clones only, with some absent. The data show hundreds of thousands of clones, more than 80% seen once. Specimen: PBMCs or T cells enriched from blood (not recorded which). The receptor set was obtained from a man aged 18 to 29 who had recovered from COVID-19.

V usage is TRBV7-3 and J usage is TRBJ1-5; D is perhaps TRBD1 (5 bases). CDR1 and CDR2 from the germline V gene are SGHTA and FQGTGA. The V and J ends lost 4 bases and 1 base respectively, with 8 bases between them. The CDR3 totals 14 residues. The CDR3 spells CASSSQDSNQPQHF. DNA of the CDR3: TGTGCCAGCAGCTCACAGGACAGCAATCAGCCCCAGCATTTT.

This clone was found once. The chain combines TRBV3-1 (or the pseudogene TRBV3-2) with TRBJ1-1, with D perhaps TRBD1 (6 bases). V was trimmed by 1 base and J by 3 bases, leaving 15 bases between them. The germline CDR1 and CDR2 sequences are LGHDT and YNNKEL (reference sequence). The CDR3 runs to 16 residues. The CDR3 loop reads CASSQAPRGWDTEAFF. The CDR3 DNA follows: TGTGCCAGCAGCCAAGCTCCCAGGGGCTGGGACACTGAAGCTTTCTTT.

The J gene is TRBJ1-1, the V gene TRBV6-5; maybe TRBD1 (6 bases). The V end lost 0 bases, the J end lost 4 bases, and 12 bases lay between the germline ends. Germline V lookup: CDR1 MNHEY, CDR2 SVGAGI. There are 15 residues in the CDR3. The CDR3: CASSYSGTRGTEAFF. In nucleotides, the CDR3 is TGTGCCAGCAGTTACTCCGGGACACGGGGCACTGAAGCTTTCTTT.

This clone has a single count. The rearrangement uses TRBV7-6 and TRBJ2-7; D not certain. CDR3 length equals 12 residues. The V and J ends lost 4 bases and 4 bases respectively, with 8 bases between them. Looked up from germline, CDR1 is SGHVS and CDR2 is FNYEAQ. The DNA of the CDR3 is TGTGCCAGCAGCTCACTACATTACGAGCAGTACTTC. It is translated as CASSSLHYEQYF.

This chain connects TRBV24-1 to TRBJ2-3, with unresolved D. Germline CDR1 reads KGHDR; CDR2 reads SFDVKD. Trimming removed 3 bases from V and 1 base from J, with 7 bases in between. The length of the CDR3 is 14 residues. This CDR3 reads CATSDNLGTDTQYF. The CDR3 coding sequence is TGTGCCACCAGTGATAACTTGGGCACAGATACGCAGTATTTT.

The rearrangement links TRBV28 to TRBJ1-6; a weak D match, TRBD1 (6 bases). There are 15 residues in the CDR3. The V end lost 7 bases, the J end lost 6 bases, and 16 bases lay between the germline ends. Germline assignment: CDR1 MDHEN and CDR2 SYDVKM. In DNA form, the CDR3 reads TGTGCCAGCAATTCAGGGGCGGTCGGTAATTCACCCCTCCACTTT. Its translation is CASNSGAVGNSPLHF.

V usage is TRBV5-4 and J usage is TRBJ2-5; tentatively, D is TRBD1 (6 bases). V was trimmed by 3 bases and J by 4 bases, leaving 19 bases between them. Germline loops: CDR1 SGHNT, CDR2 YYREEE (reference sequence). The CDR3 covers 16 residues. The CDR3 spells CASSYARGQGPETQYF. CDR3 sequence (DNA): TGTGCCAGCAGCTACGCCCGGGGACAAGGCCCAGAGACCCAGTACTTC.

V is TRBV30 and J is TRBJ1-2, with D possibly matching TRBD1 (5 bases). Trimming stripped 1 base from V and 7 bases from J, with 13 bases between. Germline CDR1 reads GTSNPN; CDR2 reads SVGIG (reference sequence). The CDR3 has 13 amino acids. CDR3 amino acids: CAWSAPGLGGYTF. DNA for the CDR3: TGTGCCTGGAGTGCCCCAGGGTTAGGTGGCTACACCTTC.

V is TRBV3-1 (or the pseudogene TRBV3-2) and J is TRBJ1-1, with 7 bases fitting TRBD1. The J segment lost 0 bases and the V segment lost 4 bases, leaving 11 bases of the junction unmatched. Germline CDR1 LGHDT, CDR2 YNNKEL (reference sequence). CDR3 length: 17 amino acids. The CDR3 DNA reads TGTGCCAGCAGCCCGGACACAGGGGTCGGGATGAACACTGAAGCTTTCTTT. This gives the protein CASSPDTGVGMNTEAFF.

This clone was seen a single time. V gene TRBV5-5 combines with J gene TRBJ2-7; a weak D match, TRBD1 (5 bases). The V gene lost 4 bases and the J gene lost 5 bases, with 16 bases spanning the gap. Germline CDR1 SGHKS, CDR2 YYEKEE (reference sequence). The CDR3 is 14 residues long. Here the CDR3 reads CASSPFRGDHEQYF. CDR3 in DNA: TGTGCCAGCAGCCCATTTAGGGGTGACCACGAGCAGTACTTC.

The gene calls are TRBV11-2 and TRBJ2-1, with D maybe TRBD2 (6 bases). Germline V gene data show CDR1 as SGHAT and CDR2 as FQNNGV. CDR3 length: 15 residues. Trimming cost V 5 bases and J 2 bases, with 13 bases left between them. The CDR3 loop is CASSPGLRTYNEQFF. CDR3 sequence (DNA): TGTGCCAGCAGCCCGGGACTGCGTACCTACAATGAGCAGTTCTTC.

This chain joins TRBV6-5 and TRBJ1-2, with D uncertain. Germline lookup yields CDR1 MNHEY and CDR2 SVGAGI. Between the trimmed V and J ends, which lost 6 bases and 0 bases, there was a span of 14 bases. CDR3 size: 15 residues. CDR3 in DNA: TGTGCCAGCAGAGTCCCCGGCGGATCTAACTATGGCTACACCTTC. This codes for CASRVPGGSNYGYTF.

This rearrangement joins TRBV10-2 to TRBJ2-3, with a weak D call TRBD2 (6 bases). CDR1 and CDR2 (germline): WSHSY, SAAADI. Trimming took off 8 bases at V and 6 bases at J, with 12 bases between the two ends. CDR3 length: 12 residues. CDR3 sequence reads: CASGAGPDTQYF. CDR3 DNA sequence: TGCGCCAGCGGAGCGGGTCCCGATACGCAGTATTTT.

The chain couples TRBV2 to TRBJ2-7, with D hard to call. V was cut by 7 bases and J by 7 bases, with 17 bases left in between. CDR1 SNHLY and CDR2 FYNNEI come from the germline V gene. The length of the CDR3 is 13 residues. The CDR3 reads CASTLARDREQYF. The DNA for the CDR3 is TGTGCCAGCACCTTAGCCCGCGATCGTGAGCAGTACTTC. Supplemented by reference TRBV2 and TRBJ2-7, the full variable domain reads EPEVTQTPSHQVTQMGQEVILRCVPISNHLYFYWYRQILGQKVEFLVSFYNNEISEKSEIFDDQFSVERPDGSNFTLKIRSTKLEDSAMYFCASTLARDREQYFGPGTRLTVT.

This clone showed up just a few times. The J gene is TRBJ2-4, the V gene TRBV12-3 or TRBV12-4; weak D call: TRBD2 (5 bases). This CDR3 is built from 13 residues. Trimming took off 4 bases at V and 2 bases at J, with 6 bases between the two ends. The CDR3 sequence: CASSSDSKNIQYF. The DNA of the CDR3 is TGTGCCAGCAGTTCGGACTCCAAAAACATTCAGTACTTC.

J is TRBJ2-7 and V is TRBV10-1, with D unclear. This CDR3 contains 13 residues. Trimming removed 0 bases from V and 3 bases from J, with 6 bases in between. Germline CDR1 is WNHNN and CDR2 is SYGVQD (reference sequence). The CDR3 spells CASSESSVYEQYF. The CDR3 DNA reads TGCGCCAGCAGTGAGTCGAGCGTCTACGAGCAGTACTTC.

This chain connects TRBV2 to TRBJ1-6, with D perhaps matching TRBD1 (5 bases). Germline values: CDR1 SNHLY, CDR2 FYNNEI. This CDR3 comprises 16 residues. Trimming took 2 bases from V and 6 from J, leaving 14 bases between them. As DNA, the CDR3 is TGTGCCAGCAGTGAATATATGGGGGGAGGTAATTCACCCCTCCACTTT. This encodes CASSEYMGGGNSPLHF.

The chain carries TRBV25-1 and TRBJ1-1; the D gene is possibly TRBD1 (6 bases). V dropped 3 bases and J dropped 3 bases, with 11 bases sitting between them. Germline lookup yields CDR1 MGHDK and CDR2 SYGVNS. The CDR3 contains 14 residues. The CDR3, as DNA: TGTGCCAGCAGTGATGCAGGGGTGCACACTGAAGCTTTCTTT. This translates into CASSDAGVHTEAFF.

This sequence joins TRBV19 and TRBJ2-1, with 7 bases aligning to TRBD1. The ends lost 4 bases at V and 8 bases at J; junction bases unmatched: 8. Looked up from germline, CDR1 is LNHDA and CDR2 is SQIVND (reference sequence). CDR3 length equals 14 residues. The CDR3 here is CASSNRGYGDEQFF. The CDR3 region has the DNA TGTGCCAGTAGTAACAGGGGATATGGGGATGAGCAGTTCTTC. The variable domain in full, with the rest retrieved from reference TRBV19 and TRBJ2-1, is DGGITQSPKYLFRKEGQNVTLSCEQNLNHDAMYWYRQDPGQGLRLIYYSQIVNDFQKGDIAEGYSVSREKKESFPLTVTSAQKNPTAFYLCASSNRGYGDEQFFGPGTRLTVL.

V and J are TRBV18 and TRBJ1-2, with D unclear. V lost 2 bases and J 7 bases, leaving 17 bases between the germline ends. Germline CDR1 reads KGHSH; CDR2 reads LQKENI. This CDR3 comprises 15 residues. CDR3 region: CASSPKFLPGGGYTF. In DNA form, the CDR3 reads TGTGCCAGCTCACCAAAGTTTTTACCGGGAGGTGGCTACACCTTC.

In DNA, the CDR3 is TGCGCCAGCAGAGAACAGAAGACGGTGGGAGATACGCAGTATTTT. It encodes CASREQKTVGDTQYF. This chain links TRBV10-2 with TRBJ2-3, with D unresolved. The CDR3 is 15 amino acids. The V gene lost 6 bases and the J gene lost 5 bases, with 18 bases spanning the gap. The germline V gene has CDR1 WSHSY and CDR2 SAAADI.

J is TRBJ1-1 and V is TRBV7-9, with D perhaps TRBD1 (6 bases). The V gene lost 3 bases and the J gene lost 1 base, with 12 bases spanning the gap. CDR3 length: 15 residues. Germline CDR1 SEHNR, CDR2 FQNEAQ (reference sequence). The CDR3 loop reads CASSFQQGANTEAFF. In nucleotides, the CDR3 is TGTGCCAGCAGCTTCCAACAGGGTGCGAACACTGAAGCTTTCTTT.

The rearrangement joins TRBV5-8 to TRBJ1-1; 10 bases fit TRBD1. CDR3 length: 17 amino acids. The germline V gene has CDR1 SGHTS and CDR2 YDEGEE. The V segment lost 4 bases and the J segment 1 base; nucleotides outside the gene matches: 10. The CDR3 sequence: CASSPGTGASSNTEAFF. The CDR3 coding sequence is TGTGCCAGCAGCCCTGGGACAGGGGCTTCCTCGAACACTGAAGCTTTCTTT.

V and J are TRBV19 and TRBJ1-5, with 8 bases aligning to TRBD1. The CDR3 length is 15 residues. J gave up 6 bases and V 5 bases, and 9 bases lay outside the gene matches. Germline-derived CDR1 and CDR2 are LNHDA and SQIVND (reference sequence). The CDR3 DNA reads as TGTGCCAGTAGTCCCAGGACAGGGATGGTTCAGCCCCAGCATTTT. It codes for CASSPRTGMVQPQHF.

The chain links TRBV7-3 to TRBJ2-1, with D tentatively TRBD2 (5 bases). Deletions cut 1 base from V and 4 bases from J, with 11 bases between. The CDR3 length is 15 residues. Germline values: CDR1 SGHTA, CDR2 FQGTGA. CDR3 region: CASSLIPSGYNEQFF. CDR3 in DNA: TGTGCCAGCAGCTTAATCCCCAGCGGTTACAATGAGCAGTTCTTC.

The chain recombines TRBV7-2 with TRBJ2-4; perhaps TRBD2 as D (5 bases). V was cut by 5 bases and J by 10 bases, with 9 bases left in between. This CDR3 is built from 11 residues. Germline CDR1 SGHTA, CDR2 FQGNSA. For the CDR3, the DNA is TGTGCCAGCAGCCGAACTAGTATTCAGTACTTC. It specifies CASSRTSIQYF.

Comments on this clone: The sample has other DNA sequences that encode this CDR3 too. The V call is TRBV2, the J call TRBJ1-5, with D maybe TRBD1 (6 bases). Trimming removed 4 bases from V and 4 bases from J, with 11 bases in between. Germline V gene data show CDR1 as SNHLY and CDR2 as FYNNEI. The CDR3 length is 14 residues. The CDR3 is CASSVQGGNQPQHF. DNA of the CDR3: TGTGCCAGCAGTGTACAGGGTGGAAATCAGCCCCAGCATTTT. The variable domain in full, completed from reference TRBV2 and TRBJ1-5, reads EPEVTQTPSHQVTQMGQEVILRCVPISNHLYFYWYRQILGQKVEFLVSFYNNEISEKSEIFDDQFSVERPDGSNFTLKIRSTKLEDSAMYFCASSVQGGNQPQHFGDGTRLSIL.

The sample holds one count of this clone. The chain joins TRBV27 to TRBJ2-6, with D maybe TRBD1 (5 bases). V lost 4 bases and J lost 2, with 9 bases in between. The CDR3 totals 15 residues. The germline V gene has CDR1 MNHEY and CDR2 SMNVEV (reference sequence). The CDR3 loop is CASSSRVAGANVLTF. For the CDR3, the DNA is TGTGCCAGCAGTTCCAGGGTAGCTGGGGCCAACGTCCTGACTTTC.

The rearrangement links TRBV2 to TRBJ1-2; maybe TRBD1 (6 bases). The CDR3 is 12 residues long. Germline CDR1 reads SNHLY; CDR2 reads FYNNEI. Trimming took 6 bases from V and 7 from J, leaving 12 bases between them. The CDR3, as DNA: TGTGCCAGCAGGGGGGACAAGGTTGGCTACACCTTC. This sequence encodes CASRGDKVGYTF.

The chain combines TRBV7-9 with TRBJ1-4, with a weak D call TRBD1 (5 bases). Looked up from germline, CDR1 is SEHNR and CDR2 is FQNEAQ (reference sequence). With 3 bases removed from V and 4 bases from J, the gap between germline ends came to 18 bases. This CDR3 is 17 amino acids long. The CDR3 coding sequence is TGTGCCAGCAGCTTGGGGCAGCTAACAAGGTTTAATGAAAAACTGTTTTTT. It codes for CASSLGQLTRFNEKLFF.

The count of this clone is one. The V call is TRBV6-1, the J call TRBJ2-5; 13 nucleotides match TRBD2. After removal of 1 base from V and 2 bases from J, the junction contained 10 bases not matched to a gene. This CDR3 contains 19 residues. The germline V gene has CDR1 MNHNS and CDR2 SASEGT. Here the CDR3 reads CASSEGGLAGAGGQETQYF. The CDR3 DNA reads as TGTGCCAGCAGTGAAGGAGGACTAGCGGGAGCGGGGGGGCAAGAGACCCAGTACTTC.